The present T cell receptor (beta chain) was sequenced within a study of T cell responses to AZD1222 COVID-19 vaccine. Whole-study results and caveats: Across spike, vaccine-associated CD4 TCRs were found, dominant at 160-218 and 743-854. Among the donors, most were white British and more were female, and clonal diversity was possibly underestimated.

Regarding this clone: As yet, its antigen is unknown.

Germline CDR1 is LGHDT and CDR2 is YNNKEL (reference sequence). Trimming cost V 0 bases and J 7 bases; bases outside gene matches: 6. The CDR3 runs to 17 residues. Assay: immunoSEQ multiplex PCR; the TCRdb copy retains only in-frame clones and omits some. The table includes tens of thousands of clones, around 90% detected once. Sample: peripheral blood, taken on day 0 of AZD1222 vaccination. The rearrangement uses TRBV3-1 (or the pseudogene TRBV3-2) and TRBJ1-6, with 10 bases matching TRBD1. The TCR was taken from an adult in good health. CDR3 sequence: CASSQDRGQGLNSPLHF. As DNA, the CDR3 is TGTGCCAGCAGCCAAGATAGGGGACAGGGGTTAAATTCACCCCTCCACTTT.